A selection of T cell receptor beta chains follows, all from one sample in a study of blood T cells in healthy people across ages. TCRdb reprocessed the 5' RACE reads via MiXCR and lists one record per CDR3 protein. Of 1.5 million to 2 million distinct CDR3 sequences in the sample, 49% are singletons; the top ten hold approximately 2%. Sequences were obtained from blood. The source of these receptors is a middle-aged woman in good health. The CDR3 runs from the conserved cysteine through the conserved F or W. Expanded clones get a size class; other rows say once, few or many, or leave the size out.

TRBJ2-1 | TRBV5-1 | . | 15 | CASSHRWGRDNEQFF
TRBJ2-7 | TRBV14 | . | 16 | CASSQEKARGSYEQYF
TRBJ1-6 | TRBV27 | . | 15 | CASSPHQGSSSPLHF
TRBJ1-2 | TRBV3-1 | . | 14 | CASKPLEPQYGYTF
TRBJ2-5 | TRBV29-1 | many | 12 | CSVRQWQETQYF
TRBJ1-6 | TRBV6-6 | . | 14 | CASNQGSYNSPLHF
TRBJ2-5 | TRBV12-3/TRBV12-4 | . | 15 | CASSLPSGGRKTQYF
TRBJ2-1 | TRBV27 | . | 14 | CASSVGGHPWGQFF
TRBJ2-3 | TRBV5-1 | . | 14 | CASSEPAYTDTQYF
. | TRBV23-1 | . | 18 | CASSEGTGISISSYEQYF
TRBJ2-1 | TRBV9 | once | 17 | CASSVGLAGPTYNEQFF
TRBJ1-2 | TRBV29-1 | . | 12 | CSGTDSNYGYTF
TRBJ1-2 | TRBV20-1 | . | 14 | CSAPRQGVLYGYTF
TRBJ2-1 | TRBV7-2 | . | 16 | CASSFTGTVSYNEQFF
TRBJ2-1 | TRBV2 | . | 16 | CASSELAGGRPNEQFF